Here is one T cell receptor (beta chain) with its context. Mild-to-severe COVID-19 survivors were the donors. These data belong to a study of CD4 T cell repertoires in COVID-19. Study at large: After less than 12 days of IL-2 expansion, CFSE-low cells were relabeled and restimulated with other coronavirus spikes.

Profiling relied on immunoSEQ multiplex PCR, and the TCRdb table lists in-frame clones only, not all of them. The data contain 70,000 to 95,000 clones, 80% to 90% of them singletons. Trimming took off 7 bases at V and 0 bases at J, with 16 bases between the two ends. The CDR3 consists of 15 residues. The germline CDR1 and CDR2 sequences are KGHSH and LQKENI. This chain links TRBV18 with TRBJ2-7, with a tentative D call TRBD2 (6 bases). Source: CD4+ T cells from peripheral blood, taken after recovery from COVID-19. The clonotype was recovered from a human donor who had COVID-19. This CDR3 reads CASWGGSGASYEQYF. For the CDR3, the DNA is TGTGCCAGCTGGGGAGGATCTGGGGCCTCCTACGAGCAGTACTTC.